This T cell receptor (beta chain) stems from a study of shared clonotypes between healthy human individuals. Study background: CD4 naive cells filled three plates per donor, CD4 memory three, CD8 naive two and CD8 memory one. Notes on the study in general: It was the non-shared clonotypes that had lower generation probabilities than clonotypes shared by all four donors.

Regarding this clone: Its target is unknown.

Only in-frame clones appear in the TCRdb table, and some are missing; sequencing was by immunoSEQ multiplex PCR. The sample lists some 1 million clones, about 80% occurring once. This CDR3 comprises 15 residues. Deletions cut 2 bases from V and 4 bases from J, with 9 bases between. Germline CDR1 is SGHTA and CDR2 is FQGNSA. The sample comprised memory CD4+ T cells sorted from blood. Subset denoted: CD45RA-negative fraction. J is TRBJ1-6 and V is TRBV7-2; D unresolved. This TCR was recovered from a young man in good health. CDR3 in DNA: TGTGCCAGCAGCTTAAGCACAGCTTATAATTCACCCCTCCACTTT. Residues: CASSLSTAYNSPLHF.